This T cell receptor beta chain derives from a study of T-cell reconstitution after alpha-beta-depleted transplantation in children. Germline V gene lookup returns CDR1 GTSNPN and CDR2 SVGIG (reference sequence). The CDR3 is 13 amino acids. The V end was cut by 4 bases, the J end by 4 bases, with 13 bases between. This clonotype was seen a few times. Preparation of the TCRbeta library was carried out with unique molecular identifiers. TCRdb reanalysed the PCR reads using MiXCR and keeps one entry per CDR3 protein. Of 280,000 or so distinct CDR3 sequences in the sample, around 10% were seen once. The sample was peripheral blood, taken 180 days after TCRalphabeta/CD19-depleted stem cell transplant. This TCR derives from a male patient aged 2 to 10 who had a stem cell transplant for chronic granulomatous disease, so the T cells may come from the graft donor. The rearrangement uses TRBV30 and TRBJ1-2; maybe TRBD1 (5 bases). This chain's CDR3 is CAWKVQGSYGYTF. The CDR3 DNA reads as TGTGCCTGGAAGGTGCAGGGCAGCTATGGCTACACCTTC.